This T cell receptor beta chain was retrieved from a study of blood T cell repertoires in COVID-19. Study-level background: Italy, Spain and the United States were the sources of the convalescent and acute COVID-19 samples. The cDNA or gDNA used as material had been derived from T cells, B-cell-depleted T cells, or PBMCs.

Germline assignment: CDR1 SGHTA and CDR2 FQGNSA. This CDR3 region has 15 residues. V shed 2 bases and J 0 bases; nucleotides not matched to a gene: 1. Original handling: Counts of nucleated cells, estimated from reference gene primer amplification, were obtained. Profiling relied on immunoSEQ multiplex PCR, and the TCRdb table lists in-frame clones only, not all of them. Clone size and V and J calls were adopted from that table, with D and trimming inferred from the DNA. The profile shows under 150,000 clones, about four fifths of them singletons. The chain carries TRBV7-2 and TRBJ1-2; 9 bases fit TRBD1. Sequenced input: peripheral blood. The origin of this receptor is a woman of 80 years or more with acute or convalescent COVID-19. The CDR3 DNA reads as TGTGCCAGCAGCTTACGGGACAGGGCTAACTATGGCTACACCTTC. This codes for CASSLRDRANYGYTF.